What follows describes a single T cell receptor (beta chain). Its antigen is unidentified. Germline V gene lookup returns CDR1 SGHRS and CDR2 YFSETQ. V lost 4 bases and J lost 7; bases outside the gene matches: 11. CDR3 length: 16 residues. This entry belongs to a study of Ad26.COV2.S vaccination and SARS-CoV-2 variants. The wider study: Vaccine-arm donor from the placebo-controlled COV1001 Ad26.COV2.S trial. General observations from the study: Vaccine recipients had higher spike-specific TCR breadth than placebo recipients.

Profiling relied on immunoSEQ multiplex PCR, and the TCRdb table lists in-frame clones only, not all of them. The top ten clones hold about 6.4% of a sample with about 350,000 clones, approximately 90% of them seen once. Specified treatment: roughly 19 received Ad26.COV2.S at low or high dose, single or two shots; about five received placebo; per-sample allocation not given. Specimen acquisition occurred on day 63 following the initial vaccine or placebo injection. Built on an Ad26 vector, the vaccine expressed Wuhan-strain SARS-CoV-2 spike. The source was peripheral blood, collected in a trial of Ad26.COV2.S vaccine versus placebo. The gene calls are TRBV5-1 and TRBJ2-1, with 10 bases matching TRBD2. The sequence derives from a person aged 18-60 years who received the Ad26.COV2.S COVID-19 vaccine or a placebo. The CDR3 sequence is CASSPNSGGAGNEQFF. CDR3 sequence (DNA): TGCGCCAGCAGCCCCAACAGCGGGGGGGCGGGTAATGAGCAGTTCTTC.